Below, 20 T cell receptor beta chains from the same sample are listed, as sequenced in a study of blood T cell repertoires in COVID-19. Using immunoSEQ multiplex PCR, the repertoire was profiled, and TCRdb retains in-frame clones only, with some absent. Of approximately 65,000 clones listed, approximately 78% are singletons. The material sequenced was PBMCs or T cells enriched from blood (not recorded which). The receptors come from a woman between 35 and 50 years old with acute COVID-19.

This chain links TRBV6-1 with TRBJ2-2; D is undetermined. CDR1 MNHNS and CDR2 SASEGT come from the germline V gene. V was cut by 2 bases and J by 1 base, with 2 bases left in between. This CDR3 has 13 residues. The CDR3 reads CASSELNTGELFF. CDR3 in DNA: TGTGCCAGCAGTGAACTGAACACCGGGGAGCTGTTTTTT.

V and J are TRBV6-2 or TRBV6-3 and TRBJ2-1; 7 nucleotides match TRBD1. The CDR3 sequence is 18 residues long. The V gene's germline CDR1 is MNHEY and CDR2 SVGEGT. The V segment lost 0 bases and the J segment 0 bases; nucleotides outside the gene matches: 8. The CDR3, as DNA: TGTGCCAGCAGTTACTCGAAACAGGGGCCGTTCTCCTACAATGAGCAGTTCTTC. Protein sequence: CASSYSKQGPFSYNEQFF.

The CDR3 here is CASSPRESSYNEQFF. CDR3 in DNA: TGTGCCAGCAGCCCCCGGGAGAGCTCCTACAATGAGCAGTTCTTC. This chain uses TRBV7-3 with TRBJ2-1; D might be TRBD2 (6 bases). Germline V CDR1 and CDR2: SGHTA, FQGTGA. The CDR3 runs 15 residues. Trimming left V 5 bases short and J 0 bases short, with 11 bases between.

V and J are TRBV5-4 and TRBJ2-5; 9 bases line up with TRBD2. Per the germline V gene, CDR1 is SGHNT and CDR2 is YYREEE (reference sequence). The CDR3 loop spans 14 amino acids. The J segment lost 2 bases and the V segment lost 5 bases, leaving 4 bases of the junction unmatched. The DNA of the CDR3 is TGTGCCAGCAGGAGGGCGGGGGGGCAAGAGACCCAGTACTTC. Amino acids: CASRRAGGQETQYF.

The chain is built from TRBV29-1 and TRBJ2-2; TRBD2 matches at 7 bases. V was clipped by 7 bases and J by 2 bases; unmatched bases: 10. Germline lookup yields CDR1 SQVTM and CDR2 ANQGSEA. This CDR3 contains 15 residues. CDR3: CSAGVAGANTGELFF. CDR3 in DNA: TGCAGCGCCGGGGTAGCGGGCGCAAACACCGGGGAGCTGTTTTTT.

The J gene is TRBJ1-4, the V gene TRBV19, with 11 bases lining up with TRBD1. The CDR3 loop spans 14 amino acids. Trimming took 4 bases from V and 8 from J; bases not matched to a gene: 3. Germline V gene lookup returns CDR1 LNHDA and CDR2 SQIVND (reference sequence). As DNA, the CDR3 is TGTGCCAGTAGTAGGACAGGGGGCGGCGAAAAACTGTTTTTT. Translated: CASSRTGGGEKLFF.

The chain has TRBV6-6 and TRBJ2-1, with 9 bases matching TRBD2. V lost 6 bases to trimming and J lost 7 bases; unmatched junction nucleotides: 10. From germline, CDR1 is MNHNY and CDR2 SVGAGI (reference sequence). The CDR3 spans 15 residues. CDR3 DNA sequence: TGTGCCAGCAGCCCCTTCGCGGGGGGGTCGAATGAGCAGTTCTTC. As protein: CASSPFAGGSNEQFF.

The chain couples TRBV6-1 to TRBJ1-3, with D unclear. CDR1 is MNHNS and CDR2 is SASEGT in the germline V gene. There are 16 residues in the CDR3. V lost 0 bases, J lost 4 bases, and 13 bases lay in between. CDR3: CASSEAPEGAGNTIYF. CDR3 bases: TGTGCCAGCAGTGAAGCGCCGGAGGGAGCGGGAAACACCATATATTTT.

V usage is TRBV7-2 and J usage is TRBJ2-1; TRBD1 is a possible D gene (5 bases). Trimming pared 1 base from V and 4 bases from J, leaving 11 bases between. CDR3 length: 15 amino acids. Germline CDR1 SGHTA, CDR2 FQGNSA. For the CDR3, the DNA is TGTGCCAGCAGCTTAGGGCGGACACATTACAATGAGCAGTTCTTC. This encodes CASSLGRTHYNEQFF.

This clone was detected only a few times. The V gene is TRBV19, the J gene TRBJ1-2, with 10 bases aligning to TRBD1. Germline CDR1 reads LNHDA; CDR2 reads SQIVND (reference sequence). V was clipped by 7 bases and J by 4 bases; unmatched bases: 9. The CDR3 has 15 amino acids. CDR3 sequence reads: CASMDRGIGAYGYTF. CDR3 in DNA: TGTGCCAGTATGGACAGGGGGATTGGGGCCTATGGCTACACCTTC.

The chain uses TRBV18 and TRBJ1-5; 7 nucleotides agree with TRBD1. Per the germline V gene, CDR1 is KGHSH and CDR2 is LQKENI. The length of the CDR3 is 14 residues. Trimming removed 6 bases from V and 6 bases from J; junction bases left unmatched: 8. The CDR3: CASSPDRYRQPQHF. Written as DNA, the CDR3 is TGTGCCAGCTCCCCGGACAGGTATCGTCAGCCCCAGCATTTT.

The CDR3 DNA reads as TGTGCCAGCAGCTTTTCTACAGTCTCCTACGAGCAGTACTTC. The encoded protein is CASSFSTVSYEQYF. This chain links TRBV14 with TRBJ2-7, with D uncertain. V was shortened by 5 bases and J by 0 bases, with 11 bases between the two germline ends. Germline CDR1 is SGHDN and CDR2 is FVKESK. This CDR3 has 14 residues.

This chain links TRBV9 with TRBJ1-1; 7 nucleotides agree with TRBD1. V lost 3 bases, J lost 5 bases, and 13 bases stayed unmatched. There are 16 residues in the CDR3. CDR1 SGDLS and CDR2 YYNGEE come from the germline V gene. The CDR3 coding sequence is TGTGCCAGCAGCGCCCCCCGGGCAGGGGGTAGGACTGAAGCTTTCTTT. Amino acid sequence: CASSAPRAGGRTEAFF.

V usage is TRBV10-3 and J usage is TRBJ2-5; TRBD2 matches at 8 bases. This CDR3 comprises 12 residues. Germline CDR1 is ENHRY and CDR2 is SYGVKD. V gave up 8 bases and J gave up 5 bases; unmatched junction bases: 4. CDR3 sequence: CAIRREGETQYF. The CDR3 DNA reads TGTGCCATCCGACGGGAGGGCGAGACCCAGTACTTC.

The chain recombines TRBV6-6 with TRBJ2-2, with 8 bases matching TRBD1. The germline V gene has CDR1 MNHNY and CDR2 SVGAGI (reference sequence). Trimming removed 7 bases from V and 3 bases from J; junction bases left unmatched: 10. The CDR3 consists of 16 residues. CDR3 loop: CASNRDRGSYTGELFF. The CDR3 coding sequence is TGTGCCAGCAACCGAGACAGGGGTTCGTACACCGGGGAGCTGTTTTTT.

This clone has a single count. This rearrangement joins TRBV28 to TRBJ1-2, with TRBD1 matching 10 bases. The CDR3 sequence is 13 residues long. CDR1 MDHEN and CDR2 SYDVKM come from the germline V gene. V shed 6 bases and J 6 bases; nucleotides not matched to a gene: 4. The CDR3, as DNA: TGTGCCAGCAGGAGGACAGGGGGGGATGGCTACACCTTC. Protein sequence: CASRRTGGDGYTF.

CDR3 loop: CASSPPRRAWNTEAFF. The CDR3 DNA sequence: TGTGCCAGCAGCCCCCCCCGCAGGGCGTGGAACACTGAAGCTTTCTTT. V is TRBV14 and J is TRBJ1-1; D might be TRBD1 (5 bases). CDR1 is SGHDN, CDR2 FVKESK, per germline. Trimming pared 4 bases from V and 1 base from J, leaving 16 bases between. The CDR3 contains 16 residues. Full variable domain (outside the CDR3, taken from reference TRBV14 and TRBJ1-1): EAGVTQFPSHSVIEKGQTVTLRCDPISGHDNLYWYRRVMGKEIKFLLHFVKESKQDESGMPNNRFLAERTGGTYSTLKVQPAELEDSGVYFCASSPPRRAWNTEAFFGQGTRLTVV.

This rearrangement joins TRBV27 to TRBJ2-7; maybe TRBD2 (11 bases). V was pared by 5 bases and J by 3 bases, with 29 bases between. Germline V gene data show CDR1 as MNHEY and CDR2 as SMNVEV (reference sequence). This CDR3 is built from 19 residues. The CDR3 region is CASSPMRTGGLAEHYEQYF. The CDR3 DNA is TGTGCCAGCAGTCCAATGAGGACAGGGGGACTAGCGGAGCACTACGAGCAGTACTTC.

This clone was seen once. V and J are TRBV28 and TRBJ2-1, with D perhaps TRBD1 (6 bases). This CDR3 spans 14 amino acids. Trimming removed 6 bases at V and 5 bases at J, with 14 bases between. CDR1 is MDHEN, CDR2 SYDVKM, per germline. CDR3 residues: CASSEAGQNNEQFF. CDR3 bases: TGTGCCAGCAGCGAAGCTGGACAGAACAATGAGCAGTTCTTC.

The genes are TRBV4-1 and TRBJ1-2, with a weak D call TRBD1 (6 bases). CDR1 and CDR2 (germline): MGHRA, YSYEKL. V lost 0 bases and J 3 bases, leaving 17 bases between the germline ends. The CDR3 loop spans 17 amino acids. The CDR3 loop is CASSQDPPDRLHYGYTF. CDR3 nucleotide sequence: TGCGCCAGCAGCCAAGATCCCCCCGACAGGTTGCACTATGGCTACACCTTC.